This entry lists 3 T cell receptor beta chains sequenced from one sample in a study of shared clonotypes between healthy human individuals. Assay used: immunoSEQ multiplex PCR; TCRdb lists only in-frame clones, some missing. The sample lists approximately 1.9 million clones; around 93% were seen once. The naive CD8 fraction comprised CD45RO-negative cells positively selected for CCR7 and excluded terminally differentiated effector memory CD45RA+ cells. The specimen was naive CD8+ T cells from PBMCs. The receptors shown here come from a young man in good health. Some clones in this sample may be carry-over from other donors' samples.

The chain employs TRBV7-9 and TRBJ2-1; D is undetermined. Germline assignment: CDR1 SEHNR and CDR2 FQNEAQ (reference sequence). V gave up 10 bases and J gave up 9 bases, with 10 bases separating them. The CDR3 has 10 residues. The CDR3 is CATGRSEQFF. CDR3 coding DNA: TGTGCCACCGGTCGTAGTGAGCAGTTCTTC.

The chain joins TRBV7-9 to TRBJ2-7, with a weak D call TRBD1 (5 bases). Looked up from germline, CDR1 is SEHNR and CDR2 is FQNEAQ (reference sequence). This CDR3 is 13 amino acids long. Trimming shortened V by 5 bases and J by 4 bases, and 12 bases separated the two germline ends. The CDR3 loop reads CASSPPREYEQYF. CDR3 sequence (DNA): TGTGCCAGCAGCCCCCCCAGGGAATACGAGCAGTACTTC.

The V gene is TRBV27, the J gene TRBJ2-7; 8 bases map to TRBD2. This CDR3 has 14 amino acids. Germline lookup yields CDR1 MNHEY and CDR2 SMNVEV (reference sequence). J was trimmed by 2 bases and V by 6 bases; bases with no gene match: 6. CDR3: CASSPGLVPYEQYF. The CDR3 DNA reads TGTGCCAGCAGCCCGGGACTAGTTCCCTACGAGCAGTACTTC.